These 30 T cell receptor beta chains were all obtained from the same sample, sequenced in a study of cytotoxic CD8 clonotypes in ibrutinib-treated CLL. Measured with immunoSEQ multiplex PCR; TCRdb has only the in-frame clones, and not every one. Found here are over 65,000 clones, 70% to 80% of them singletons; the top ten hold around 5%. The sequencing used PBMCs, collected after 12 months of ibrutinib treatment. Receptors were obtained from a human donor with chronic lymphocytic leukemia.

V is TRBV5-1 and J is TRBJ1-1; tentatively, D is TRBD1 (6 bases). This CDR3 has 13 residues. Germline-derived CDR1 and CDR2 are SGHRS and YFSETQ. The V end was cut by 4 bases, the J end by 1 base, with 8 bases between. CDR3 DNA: TGCGCCAGCAGCCCACAGGGGAACACTGAAGCTTTCTTT. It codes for CASSPQGNTEAFF.

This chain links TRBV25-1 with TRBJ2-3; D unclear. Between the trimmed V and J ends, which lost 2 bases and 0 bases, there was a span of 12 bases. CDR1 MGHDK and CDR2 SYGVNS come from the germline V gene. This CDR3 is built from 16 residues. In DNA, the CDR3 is TGTGCCAGCAGTGAAGGGGTGGGCACCAGCACAGATACGCAGTATTTT. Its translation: CASSEGVGTSTDTQYF.

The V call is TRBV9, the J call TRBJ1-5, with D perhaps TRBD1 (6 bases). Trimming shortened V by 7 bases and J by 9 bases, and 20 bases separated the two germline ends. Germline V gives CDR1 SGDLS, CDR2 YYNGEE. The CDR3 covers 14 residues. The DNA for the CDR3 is TGTGCCAGCGCACCGGCGGGGGGCGGAGGGCCCCAGCATTTT. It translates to CASAPAGGGGPQHF.

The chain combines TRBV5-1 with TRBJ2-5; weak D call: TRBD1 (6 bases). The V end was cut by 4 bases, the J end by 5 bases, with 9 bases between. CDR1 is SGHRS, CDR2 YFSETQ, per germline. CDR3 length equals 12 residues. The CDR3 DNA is TGCGCCAGCAGCGCAGGGGTGGAGACCCAGTACTTC. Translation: CASSAGVETQYF.

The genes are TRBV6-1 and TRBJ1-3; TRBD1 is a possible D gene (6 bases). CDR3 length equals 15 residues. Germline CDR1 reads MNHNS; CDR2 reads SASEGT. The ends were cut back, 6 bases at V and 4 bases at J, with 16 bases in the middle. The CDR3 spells CASSPPGARGNTIYF. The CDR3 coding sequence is TGTGCCAGCAGCCCCCCGGGGGCGCGGGGAAACACCATATATTTT.

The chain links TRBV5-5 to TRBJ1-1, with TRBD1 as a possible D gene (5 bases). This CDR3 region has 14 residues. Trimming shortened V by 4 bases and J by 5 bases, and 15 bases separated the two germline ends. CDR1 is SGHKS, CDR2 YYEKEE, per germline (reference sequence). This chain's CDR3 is CASSPRQRGTEAFF. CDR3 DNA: TGTGCCAGCAGCCCGAGACAGCGGGGAACTGAAGCTTTCTTT.

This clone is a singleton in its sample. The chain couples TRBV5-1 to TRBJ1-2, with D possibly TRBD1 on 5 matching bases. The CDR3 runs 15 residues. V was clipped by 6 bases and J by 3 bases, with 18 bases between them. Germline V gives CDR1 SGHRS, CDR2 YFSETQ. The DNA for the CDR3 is TGCGCCAGCACCCCCGGGGCTAATGGGTACTATGGCTACACCTTC. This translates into CASTPGANGYYGYTF.

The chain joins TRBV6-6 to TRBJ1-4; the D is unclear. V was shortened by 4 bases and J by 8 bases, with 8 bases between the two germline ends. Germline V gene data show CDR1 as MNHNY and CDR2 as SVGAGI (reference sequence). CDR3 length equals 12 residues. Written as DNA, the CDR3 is TGTGCCAGCAGTTCGGGTTGGGAAAAACTGTTTTTT. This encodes CASSSGWEKLFF.

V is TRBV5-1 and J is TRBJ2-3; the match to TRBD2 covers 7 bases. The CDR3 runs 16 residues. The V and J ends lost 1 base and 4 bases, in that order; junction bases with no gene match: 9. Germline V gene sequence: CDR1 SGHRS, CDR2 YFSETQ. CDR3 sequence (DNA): TGCGCCAGCAGCTTGTTAGCGGGCGGCGGTGCAGATACGCAGTATTTT. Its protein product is CASSLLAGGGADTQYF.

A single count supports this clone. Written as DNA, the CDR3 is TGTGCCAGCAGCCAGCAGGGACTCTACACAGATACGCAGTATTTT. Encoded protein: CASSQQGLYTDTQYF. The chain recombines TRBV11-2 with TRBJ2-3; a weak D match, TRBD2 (6 bases). V lost 5 bases to trimming and J lost 2 bases, with 14 bases between them. Germline V gene sequence: CDR1 SGHAT, CDR2 FQNNGV. CDR3 size: 15 residues.

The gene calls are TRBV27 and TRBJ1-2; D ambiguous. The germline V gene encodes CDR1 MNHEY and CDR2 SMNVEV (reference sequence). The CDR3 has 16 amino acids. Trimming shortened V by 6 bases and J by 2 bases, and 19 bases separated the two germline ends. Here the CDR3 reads CASSPGGMSQNYGYTF. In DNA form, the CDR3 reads TGTGCCAGCAGCCCGGGAGGCATGAGCCAAAACTATGGCTACACCTTC.

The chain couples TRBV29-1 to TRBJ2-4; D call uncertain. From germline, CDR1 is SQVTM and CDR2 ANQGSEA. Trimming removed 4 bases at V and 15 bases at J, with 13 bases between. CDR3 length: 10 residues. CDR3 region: CSVGPAPGYF. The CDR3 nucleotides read TGCAGCGTTGGCCCCGCCCCGGGGTACTTC.

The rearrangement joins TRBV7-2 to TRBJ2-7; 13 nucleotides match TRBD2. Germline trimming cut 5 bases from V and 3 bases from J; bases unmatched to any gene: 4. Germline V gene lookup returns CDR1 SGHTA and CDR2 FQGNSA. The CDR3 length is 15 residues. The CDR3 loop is CASSPGLAGVYEQYF. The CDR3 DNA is TGTGCCAGCAGCCCCGGACTAGCGGGAGTCTACGAGCAGTACTTC.

The CDR3 region has the DNA TGTGCCAGCAGCCCCGCCCCAGCCAAAAACATTCAGTACTTC. Translating it yields CASSPAPAKNIQYF. The chain is built from TRBV7-2 and TRBJ2-4; D is ambiguous. Germline V gene data show CDR1 as SGHTA and CDR2 as FQGNSA. Trimming took 5 bases from V and 0 from J, leaving 8 bases between them. This CDR3 has 14 amino acids.

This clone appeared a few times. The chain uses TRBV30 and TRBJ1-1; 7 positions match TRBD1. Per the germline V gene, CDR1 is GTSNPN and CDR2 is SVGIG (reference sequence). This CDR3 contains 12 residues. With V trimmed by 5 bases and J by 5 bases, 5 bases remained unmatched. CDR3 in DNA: TGTGCCTGGGGACAGGTCGGAACTGAAGCTTTCTTT. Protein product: CAWGQVGTEAFF.

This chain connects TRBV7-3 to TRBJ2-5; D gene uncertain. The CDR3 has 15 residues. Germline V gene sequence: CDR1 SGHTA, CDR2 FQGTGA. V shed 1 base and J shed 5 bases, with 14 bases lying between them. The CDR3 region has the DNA TGTGCCAGCAGCTTAAGTGCCACCCTAGGGGAGACCCAGTACTTC. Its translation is CASSLSATLGETQYF.

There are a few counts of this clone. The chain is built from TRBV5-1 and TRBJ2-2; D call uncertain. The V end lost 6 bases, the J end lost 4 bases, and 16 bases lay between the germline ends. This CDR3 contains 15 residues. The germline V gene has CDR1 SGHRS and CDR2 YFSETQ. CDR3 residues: CASTPLGLGTGELFF. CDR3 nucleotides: TGCGCCAGCACCCCGCTCGGGCTGGGCACCGGGGAGCTGTTTTTT.

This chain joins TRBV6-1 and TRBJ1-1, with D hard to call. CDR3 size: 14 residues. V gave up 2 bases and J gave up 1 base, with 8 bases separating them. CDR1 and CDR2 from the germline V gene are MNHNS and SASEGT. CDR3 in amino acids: CASSEYAANTEAFF. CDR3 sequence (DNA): TGTGCCAGCAGTGAATATGCAGCGAACACTGAAGCTTTCTTT.

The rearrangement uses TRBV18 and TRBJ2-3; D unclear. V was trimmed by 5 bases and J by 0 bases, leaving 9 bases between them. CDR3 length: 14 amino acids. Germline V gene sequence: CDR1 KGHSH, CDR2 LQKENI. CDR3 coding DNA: TGTGCCAGCTCAGGGATGTCTAGCACAGATACGCAGTATTTT. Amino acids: CASSGMSSTDTQYF.

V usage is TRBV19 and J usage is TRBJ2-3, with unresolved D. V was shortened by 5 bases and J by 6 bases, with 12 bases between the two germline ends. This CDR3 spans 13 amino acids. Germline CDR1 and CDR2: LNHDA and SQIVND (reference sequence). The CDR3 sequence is CASSSGPRDTQYF. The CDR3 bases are TGTGCCAGTAGTTCCGGACCCAGGGATACGCAGTATTTT. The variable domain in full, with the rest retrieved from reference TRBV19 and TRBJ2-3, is DGGITQSPKYLFRKEGQNVTLSCEQNLNHDAMYWYRQDPGQGLRLIYYSQIVNDFQKGDIAEGYSVSREKKESFPLTVTSAQKNPTAFYLCASSSGPRDTQYFGPGTRLTVL.

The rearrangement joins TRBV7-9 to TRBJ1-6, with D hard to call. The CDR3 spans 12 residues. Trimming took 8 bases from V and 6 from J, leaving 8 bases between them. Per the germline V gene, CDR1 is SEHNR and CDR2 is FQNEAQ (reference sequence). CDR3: CASCEANSPLHF. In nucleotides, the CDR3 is TGTGCCAGCTGTGAGGCTAATTCACCCCTCCACTTT.

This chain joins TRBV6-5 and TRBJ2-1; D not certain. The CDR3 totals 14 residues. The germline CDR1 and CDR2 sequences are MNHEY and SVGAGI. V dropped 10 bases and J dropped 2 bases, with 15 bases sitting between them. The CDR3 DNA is TGTGCCACCCGGGTTGGGCCCGCCTACAATGAGCAGTTCTTC. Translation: CATRVGPAYNEQFF.

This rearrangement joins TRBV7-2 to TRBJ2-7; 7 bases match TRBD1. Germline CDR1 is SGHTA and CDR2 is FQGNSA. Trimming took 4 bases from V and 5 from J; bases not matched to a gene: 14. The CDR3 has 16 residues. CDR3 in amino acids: CASSSPPGRGFDEQYF. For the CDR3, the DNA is TGTGCCAGCAGCTCTCCCCCGGGCAGGGGGTTCGACGAGCAGTACTTC.

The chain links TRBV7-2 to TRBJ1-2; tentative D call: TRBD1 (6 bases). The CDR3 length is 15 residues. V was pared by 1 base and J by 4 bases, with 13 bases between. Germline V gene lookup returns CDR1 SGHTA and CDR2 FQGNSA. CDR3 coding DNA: TGTGCCAGCAGCTTAGTTGGGGGCGCGGGCTATGGCTACACCTTC. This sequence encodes CASSLVGGAGYGYTF. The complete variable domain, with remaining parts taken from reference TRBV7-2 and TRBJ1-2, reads GAGVSQSPSNKVTEKGKDVELRCDPISGHTALYWYRQSLGQGLEFLIYFQGNSAPDKSGLPSDRFSAERTGGSVSTLTIQRTQQEDSAVYLCASSLVGGAGYGYTFGSGTRLTVV.

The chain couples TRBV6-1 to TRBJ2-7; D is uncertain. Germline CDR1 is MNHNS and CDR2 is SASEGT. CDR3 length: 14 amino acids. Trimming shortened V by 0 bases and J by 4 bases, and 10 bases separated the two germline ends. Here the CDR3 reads CASSEAWEGYEQYF. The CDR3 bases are TGTGCCAGCAGTGAAGCTTGGGAAGGGTACGAGCAGTACTTC.

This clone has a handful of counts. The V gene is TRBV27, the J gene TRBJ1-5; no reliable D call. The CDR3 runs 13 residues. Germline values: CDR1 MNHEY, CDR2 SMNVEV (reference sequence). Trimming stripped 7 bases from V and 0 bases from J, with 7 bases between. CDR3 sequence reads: CASKGHSNQPQHF. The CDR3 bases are TGTGCCAGCAAGGGCCATAGCAATCAGCCCCAGCATTTT.

The CDR3 coding sequence is TGTGCCAGCAGCGTGAACGCTGGTGAAAAACTGTTTTTT. Amino acids: CASSVNAGEKLFF. This chain uses TRBV7-7 with TRBJ1-4; D uncertain. CDR3 length: 13 amino acids. Per germline, CDR1 SSHAT and CDR2 FNYEAQ (reference sequence). The V and J ends lost 5 bases and 7 bases respectively, with 11 bases between them.

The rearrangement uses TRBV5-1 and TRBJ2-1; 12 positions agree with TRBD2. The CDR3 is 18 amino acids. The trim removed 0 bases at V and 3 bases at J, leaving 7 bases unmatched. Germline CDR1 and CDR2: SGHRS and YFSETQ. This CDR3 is CASSLGRTSGIHYNEQFF. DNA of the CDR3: TGCGCCAGCAGCTTGGGCCGGACTAGCGGGATACACTACAATGAGCAGTTCTTC.

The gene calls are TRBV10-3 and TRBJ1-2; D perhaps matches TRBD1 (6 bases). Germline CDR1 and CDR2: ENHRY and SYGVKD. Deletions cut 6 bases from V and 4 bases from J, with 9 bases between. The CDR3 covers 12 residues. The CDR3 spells CAIRGGGYGYTF. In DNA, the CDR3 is TGTGCCATCAGGGGAGGGGGCTATGGCTACACCTTC.

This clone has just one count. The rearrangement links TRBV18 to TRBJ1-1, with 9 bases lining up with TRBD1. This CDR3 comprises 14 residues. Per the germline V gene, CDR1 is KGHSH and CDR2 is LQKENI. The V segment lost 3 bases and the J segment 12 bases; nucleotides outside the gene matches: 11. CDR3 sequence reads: CASSPAVRDREPFF. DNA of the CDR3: TGTGCCAGCTCACCCGCTGTTAGGGACAGGGAACCTTTCTTT.